This is a list of T cell receptor beta chains from one sample in a study of cytomegalovirus exposure and HLA in healthy donors. TCRdb keeps only in-frame clones here, not all; method: immunoSEQ multiplex PCR. The sample records 130,000 or so clones, more than 55% being singletons. Material: PBMCs. These receptors came from a woman in her fifties or sixties in good health and CMV-seronegative. The CDR3 runs from the conserved cysteine through the conserved F or W. The D gene is left open where the match is weak. Not every row has a clone size; where given, it reads once, few, many or a size class.

CDR3 protein	CDR3 DNA	clone size	D gene	V gene	J gene
CASSLELFRYEQYF	TGCGCCAGCAGCTTGGAACTCTTTCGCTACGAGCAGTACTTC	NA	NA	TRBV5-1	TRBJ2-7
CASSQDWASTDTQYF	TGCGCCAGCAGCCAAGATTGGGCCTCCACAGATACGCAGTATTTT	NA	NA	TRBV4-3	TRBJ2-3
CSVSGQGNYGYTF	TGCAGCGTTTCGGGACAGGGAAACTATGGCTACACCTTC	NA	TRBD1	TRBV29-1	TRBJ1-2
CASSEQGHGGYTF	TGTGCCAGCAGTGAACAGGGGCACGGGGGCTACACCTTC	once	NA	TRBV2	TRBJ1-2
CAISGQQSAKNIQYF	TGTGCCATCAGTGGTCAACAGTCAGCCAAAAACATTCAGTACTTC	few	NA	TRBV10-3	TRBJ2-4
CASTPQGDTEAFF	TGTGCCAGCACCCCTCAGGGGGACACTGAAGCTTTCTTT	many	TRBD1	TRBV7-9	TRBJ1-1
CASGETSASTDTQYF	TGCGCCAGCGGTGAGACTAGCGCTAGCACAGATACGCAGTATTTT	NA	TRBD2	TRBV10-2	TRBJ2-3
CSVEDRGDRVDYGYTF	TGCAGCGTTGAAGATAGGGGGGACAGGGTCGACTATGGCTACACCTTC	NA	TRBD1	TRBV29-1	TRBJ1-2
CASSLASGSPLNEQFF	TGTGCCAGCAGCTTAGCGTCCGGGAGTCCCTTAAATGAGCAGTTCTTC	NA	NA	TRBV7-9	TRBJ2-1
CASSLDGQHHRGGELFF	TGTGCCAGCAGCTTGGATGGACAGCACCATCGGGGAGGGGAGCTGTTTTTT	NA	NA	TRBV5-6	TRBJ2-2
CASSYRMAGGDYGYTF	TGTGCCAGTAGCTATAGAATGGCAGGGGGCGACTATGGCTACACCTTC	few	TRBD1	TRBV19	TRBJ1-2
CASTQGTSGYEQYF	TGTGCCAGCACCCAAGGGACTAGCGGTTACGAGCAGTACTTC	NA	TRBD2	TRBV7-9	TRBJ2-7
CASSTREEGSGRAFTTGELFF	TGTGCCAGCAGCACGAGGGAAGAGGGGTCCGGGAGGGCCTTTACCACCGGGGAGCTGTTTTTT	NA	NA	TRBV21-1	TRBJ2-2
CASSERDSRYGYTF	TGTGCCAGCAGCGAGAGGGACAGCCGATATGGCTACACCTTC	NA	TRBD1	TRBV5-4	TRBJ1-2
CASSPSTGRSSPLHF	TGTGCCAGCTCACCTTCGACAGGGAGGAGTTCACCCCTCCACTTT	NA	TRBD1	TRBV18	TRBJ1-6
CASSIVFVSGNTIYF	TGTGCCAGTAGTATTGTCTTCGTCTCTGGAAACACCATATATTTT	NA	NA	TRBV19	TRBJ1-3
CASSPLGGVGQFF	TGCGCCAGCAGCCCCCTGGGGGGAGTGGGGCAGTTCTTC	NA	NA	TRBV4-3	TRBJ2-1
CSARVSDTQYF	TGCAGTGCTAGAGTTAGTGATACGCAGTATTTT	NA	NA	TRBV20-1	TRBJ2-3
CASSYVAGPLNEQYF	TGTGCCAGCAGTTATGTTGCAGGGCCCCTTAACGAGCAGTACTTC	NA	NA	TRBV6-5	TRBJ2-7
CASSWKGGGNQPQHF	TGTGCCAGTAGTTGGAAAGGAGGGGGCAATCAGCCCCAGCATTTT	NA	NA	TRBV19	TRBJ1-5
CASRQGALDTGELFF	TGTGCCAGCAGACAGGGGGCATTGGACACCGGGGAGCTGTTTTTT	NA	TRBD1	TRBV28	TRBJ2-2
CASSQVGRAGNTIYF	TGTGCCAGCAGCCAAGTAGGCAGGGCCGGAAACACCATATATTTT	NA	NA	TRBV4-2	TRBJ1-3
CASSQDLVRGLGSGGANVLTF	TGCGCCAGCAGCCAAGATCTAGTCAGGGGGCTGGGGTCGGGTGGGGCCAACGTCCTGACTTTC	few	TRBD1	TRBV4-3	TRBJ2-6
CASSSQGQGTDTQYF	TGTGCCAGCAGCTCCCAGGGACAGGGCACAGATACGCAGTATTTT	NA	TRBD1	TRBV7-8	TRBJ2-3
CASSLGQPNTDTQYF	TGTGCCAGCAGTTTGGGACAGCCCAACACAGATACGCAGTATTTT	NA	TRBD1	TRBV5-8	TRBJ2-3
CAIRETGRDYGYTF	TGTGCCATCAGGGAGACAGGGAGAGACTATGGCTACACCTTC	NA	TRBD1	TRBV10-3	TRBJ1-2
CASRRNKNSPLHF	TGTGCCAGCAGGCGCAATAAGAATTCACCCCTCCACTTT	NA	NA	TRBV6-5	TRBJ1-6
CASSDPKGGRGDEQYF	TGTGCCAGCAGCGACCCGAAGGGTGGCAGGGGAGACGAGCAGTACTTC	NA	NA	TRBV9	TRBJ2-7
CASSRLDQPQHF	TGTGCCAGTAGTAGACTTGATCAGCCCCAGCATTTT	NA	NA	TRBV19	TRBJ1-5
CASSVGLAEGRETQYF	TGTGCCAGCAGCGTAGGTCTAGCGGAGGGGAGGGAGACCCAGTACTTC	once	TRBD2	TRBV9	TRBJ2-5
CASSILGQGNQPQHF	TGTGCCAGTAGTATTTTGGGACAGGGAAATCAGCCCCAGCATTTT	NA	TRBD1	TRBV19	TRBJ1-5
CAISESRLAGAEQYF	TGTGCCATCAGTGAGTCCCGACTAGCGGGAGCCGAGCAGTACTTC	once	TRBD2	TRBV10-3	TRBJ2-7
CASSAGVNTGELFF	TGTGCCAGCAGTGCGGGGGTTAACACCGGGGAGCTGTTTTTT	NA	NA	TRBV6-1	TRBJ2-2
CASSLAGGGDTQYF	TGTGCCAGCAGCCTAGCGGGGGGGGGAGATACGCAGTATTTT	NA	TRBD2	TRBV6-5	TRBJ2-3
CASSSPSGLGANVLTF	TGTGCCAGCAGCTCCCCGTCAGGGCTTGGGGCCAACGTCCTGACTTTC	NA	NA	TRBV7-2	TRBJ2-6
CSVVRPNTEAFF	TGCAGCGTTGTGAGGCCGAACACTGAAGCTTTCTTT	NA	NA	TRBV29-1	TRBJ1-1
CASSLDNRGREQFF	TGTGCCAGCAGCTTAGATAACAGGGGGCGCGAGCAGTTCTTC	NA	TRBD1	TRBV7-3	TRBJ2-1
CASSQGLAGNYGYTF	TGCGCCAGCAGCCAAGGTCTCGCAGGGAACTATGGCTACACCTTC	once	NA	TRBV4-1	TRBJ1-2
CATKGGGRGTDTQYF	TGCGCCACCAAGGGAGGGGGAAGAGGCACAGATACGCAGTATTTT	NA	NA	TRBV5-1	TRBJ2-3
CASSSGQAYTEAFF	TGTGCCAGCAGTTCCGGACAGGCTTACACTGAAGCTTTCTTT	few	TRBD1	TRBV5-6	TRBJ1-1
CASSHGSGRAAEQYF	TGTGCCAGCAGTCACGGGAGCGGGAGGGCCGCCGAGCAGTACTTC	NA	TRBD2	TRBV9	TRBJ2-7
CASSHSSGGSYEQYF	TGTGCCAGCAGCCACTCTAGCGGGGGCTCCTACGAGCAGTACTTC	NA	TRBD2	TRBV7-2	TRBJ2-7
CSGRLGLSTDTQYF	TGCAGCGGCCGGCTGGGACTCAGCACAGATACGCAGTATTTT	few	NA	TRBV29-1	TRBJ2-3
CASSLRDRGHQPQHF	TGTGCCAGCAGCTTAAGGGACAGGGGGCACCAGCCCCAGCATTTT	NA	TRBD1	TRBV7-9	TRBJ1-5
CASSGQGGLDEQYF	TGTGCCAGCAGCGGACAGGGGGGGCTGGACGAGCAGTACTTC	few	TRBD1	TRBV6-1	TRBJ2-7
CASSLGTSGGPPYEQYF	TGCGCCAGCAGCCTTGGGACTAGCGGAGGCCCTCCCTACGAGCAGTACTTC	NA	TRBD2	TRBV5-1	TRBJ2-7
CASSPATDIAKNIQYF	TGTGCCAGCTCACCCGCTACAGATATAGCCAAAAACATTCAGTACTTC	NA	NA	TRBV18	TRBJ2-4